This T cell receptor beta chain was sequenced during a study of CD8 T cells in ankylosing spondylitis. TCRdb fed the 5' RACE reads into MiXCR, producing one record per CDR3 protein. Among about 27,000 distinct CDR3 sequences, 7.9% were seen once, and the ten largest hold roughly 30%. This clonotype showed up many times. V gave up 2 bases and J gave up 5 bases; unmatched junction bases: 5. This CDR3 has 14 amino acids. The germline V gene has CDR1 SGHRS and CDR2 YFSETQ. The receptor comes from a male donor with ankylosing spondylitis or in good health (not recorded which). The chain carries TRBV5-1 and TRBJ2-5; 8 positions match TRBD2. What was sequenced was blood. Here the CDR3 DNA reads TGCGCCAGCAGCTTACAGCCTAGCGGGGAGACCCAGTACTTC. It encodes CASSLQPSGETQYF.